A single sample is the source of the 8 T cell receptor beta chains below, sequenced in a study of cytotoxic CD8 clonotypes in ibrutinib-treated CLL. Profiled with immunoSEQ multiplex PCR; TCRdb holds only in-frame clones, not every one. The sample has around 200,000 clones, more than 65% seen once. Sample: PBMCs, taken after 12 months of ibrutinib treatment. These receptors all stem from a human donor with chronic lymphocytic leukemia.

This clone has a single count. The V call is TRBV4-3, the J call TRBJ1-1; 7 nucleotides match TRBD1. The germline V gene has CDR1 LGHNA and CDR2 YSLEER. J lost 3 bases, V lost 0 bases, and 7 bases had no gene match. The CDR3 extends over 16 amino acids. CDR3 region: CASSQDYRGIDTEAFF. Here the CDR3 DNA reads TGCGCCAGCAGCCAAGATTACAGGGGAATTGACACTGAAGCTTTCTTT.

The rearrangement joins TRBV7-9 to TRBJ2-7, with D possibly being TRBD2 (6 bases). The CDR3 has 14 amino acids. The ends were cut back, 1 base at V and 4 bases at J, with 11 bases in the middle. Per the germline V gene, CDR1 is SEHNR and CDR2 is FQNEAQ (reference sequence). CDR3 in amino acids: CASSLVAGKYEQYF. CDR3 in DNA: TGTGCCAGCAGCTTAGTGGCGGGGAAGTACGAGCAGTACTTC. Complete variable domain (other parts from reference TRBV7-9 and TRBJ2-7): DTGVSQNPRHKITKRGQNVTFRCDPISEHNRLYWYRQTLGQGPEFLTYFQNEAQLEKSRLLSDRFSAERPKGSFSTLEIQRTEQGDSAMYLCASSLVAGKYEQYFGPGTRLTVT.

As for this clone: This sample includes further DNA sequences coding for the same CDR3. The chain carries TRBV28 and TRBJ1-5; D not resolved. Germline V gene lookup returns CDR1 MDHEN and CDR2 SYDVKM. V lost 6 bases to trimming and J lost 0 bases, with 9 bases between them. The CDR3 covers 14 residues. CDR3: CASSLLDSNQPQHF. CDR3 nucleotide sequence: TGTGCCAGCAGCCTCCTGGATAGCAATCAGCCCCAGCATTTT.

The J gene is TRBJ1-4, the V gene TRBV7-9, with 8 bases lining up with TRBD1. The V gene's germline CDR1 is SEHNR and CDR2 FQNEAQ (reference sequence). Germline trimming cut 5 bases from V and 7 bases from J; bases unmatched to any gene: 9. The CDR3 has 15 amino acids. CDR3 bases: TGTGCCAGCAGCCCCTGGGGCAGGGGGCTTGAAAAACTGTTTTTT. It translates to CASSPWGRGLEKLFF. The complete variable domain, with remaining parts taken from reference TRBV7-9 and TRBJ1-4, reads DTGVSQNPRHKITKRGQNVTFRCDPISEHNRLYWYRQTLGQGPEFLTYFQNEAQLEKSRLLSDRFSAERPKGSFSTLEIQRTEQGDSAMYLCASSPWGRGLEKLFFGSGTQLSVL.

V is TRBV13 and J is TRBJ2-7; TRBD1 matches at 7 bases. This CDR3 region has 14 residues. V lost 5 bases and J lost 7; bases outside the gene matches: 11. The germline CDR1 and CDR2 sequences are PRHDT and FYEKMQ (reference sequence). DNA of the CDR3: TGTGCCAGCAGCCTCTCGGGACAGCGACTGGAGCAGTACTTC. Translated, it gives CASSLSGQRLEQYF.

The genes are TRBV29-1 and TRBJ2-3; 11 bases fit TRBD2. CDR1 SQVTM and CDR2 ANQGSEA come from the germline V gene. This CDR3 spans 13 amino acids. V trimming: 6 bases; J trimming: 5 bases; junction bases outside the gene matches: 4. CDR3 region: CSVLAGVKDTQYF. The CDR3 DNA reads TGCAGCGTACTAGCGGGGGTCAAAGATACGCAGTATTTT.

This chain joins TRBV19 and TRBJ1-2; TRBD1 agrees at 7 bases. Per germline, CDR1 LNHDA and CDR2 SQIVND (reference sequence). J lost 7 bases, V lost 3 bases, and 8 bases had no gene match. The CDR3 runs 14 residues. The CDR3, as DNA: TGTGCCAGTAGTATTGGGAGGGGGCGCGGTGGCTACACCTTC. Protein: CASSIGRGRGGYTF.

V gene TRBV18 combines with J gene TRBJ1-5; D possibly corresponds to TRBD1 (5 bases). CDR1 is KGHSH, CDR2 LQKENI, per germline. Trimming pared 2 bases from V and 1 base from J, leaving 12 bases between. The CDR3 has 16 amino acids. The CDR3 region is CASSPERGRSNQPQHF. Written as DNA, the CDR3 is TGTGCCAGCTCACCAGAAAGGGGACGAAGCAATCAGCCCCAGCATTTT.